This TCR beta chain was recorded in a study of glioma-infiltrating T cells after dendritic cell vaccination. At the level of the study: Dendritic cell vaccine was injected intradermally three times, biweekly.

The germline V and J ends were trimmed by 0 bases and 1 base, with 5 bases remaining between them. The CDR3 has 14 residues. Germline CDR1 SGHRS, CDR2 YFSETQ. Up to about 2 ug genomic DNA was used for TCRB CDR3 amplification. The assay was immunoSEQ multiplex PCR, and TCRdb's table has in-frame clones only and misses some. The table shows around 92,000 clones, with 65% to 85% occurring only once. Time point defined: after dendritic cell vaccination, including at tumor progression/relapse. The material was blood, obtained after dendritic cell vaccination. V gene TRBV5-1 combines with J gene TRBJ1-3; D remains ambiguous. The clonotype originates from a human donor with glioblastoma. In nucleotides, the CDR3 is TGCGCCAGCAGCTTGGGTCTATCTGGAAACACCATATATTTT. As protein: CASSLGLSGNTIYF.